This T cell receptor (beta chain) is from a study of CD8 T cells in ankylosing spondylitis. This clonotype was counted ten times or more. The antigen is undetermined. The V end was cut by 0 bases, the J end by 3 bases, with 11 bases between. Germline values: CDR1 LNHDA, CDR2 SQIVND (reference sequence). The CDR3 has 15 residues. Points from the study as a whole: The study identified a TCR beta motif of under ten highly homologous variants that appeared characteristic of ankylosing spondylitis blood. Reactive arthritis synovial fluid and blood were previously reported to contain some motif variants.

As the method for making TCR beta libraries, quantitative 5'-RACE with molecular barcodes was used. Each CDR3 protein is one row after TCRdb ran MiXCR on the 5' RACE reads. Of about 240,000 distinct CDR3 sequences listed, about 11% are singletons. J is TRBJ1-2 and V is TRBV19; the D is unclear. Sample: blood, either unsorted or a sorted T cell fraction (not recorded which). The TCR originated in a male donor with ankylosing spondylitis or in good health (not recorded which). The CDR3 DNA reads TGTGCCAGTAGTATAGATGCGGGATCCGACTATGGCTACACCTTC. This sequence encodes CASSIDAGSDYGYTF.